These 3 T cell receptor beta chains originate from one sample sequenced in a study of shared clonotypes between healthy human individuals. Only in-frame clones appear in the TCRdb table, and some are missing; sequencing was by immunoSEQ multiplex PCR. Of around 2.1 million clones in the sample, approximately 94% were seen once. The sequencing sample was made of naive CD4+ T cells sorted from blood. Subset of the sample: CD45RA+ positively selected. The receptors stem from a man aged 18 to 30 in good health.

This chain connects TRBV7-9 to TRBJ2-2, with no clear D. This CDR3 comprises 12 residues. Germline loops: CDR1 SEHNR, CDR2 FQNEAQ (reference sequence). Trimming stripped 5 bases from V and 1 base from J, with 2 bases between. Written as DNA, the CDR3 is TGTGCCAGCAGCATGAACACCGGGGAGCTGTTTTTT. It yields the protein CASSMNTGELFF. The full variable domain, rest sourced from reference TRBV7-9 and TRBJ2-2, is DTGVSQNPRHKITKRGQNVTFRCDPISEHNRLYWYRQTLGQGPEFLTYFQNEAQLEKSRLLSDRFSAERPKGSFSTLEIQRTEQGDSAMYLCASSMNTGELFFGEGSRLTVL.

The DNA for the CDR3 is TGCGCCAGCAGCTTGGCGGGGGGCGTCACTAATGAAAAACTGTTTTTT. It yields the protein CASSLAGGVTNEKLFF. This chain joins TRBV5-1 and TRBJ1-4, with D possibly being TRBD1 (6 bases). The CDR3 runs 16 residues. V lost 0 bases and J lost 2, with 11 bases in between. In germline, CDR1 is SGHRS, CDR2 YFSETQ. The whole variable domain, remainder taken from reference TRBV5-1 and TRBJ1-4, is KAGVTQTPRYLIKTRGQQVTLSCSPISGHRSVSWYQQTPGQGLQFLFEYFSETQRNKGNFPGRFSGRQFSNSRSEMNVSTLELGDSALYLCASSLAGGVTNEKLFFGSGTQLSVL.

Worth noting for this clone: At the DNA level, this CDR3 is encoded by other sequences in the same sample as well. The chain links TRBV5-1 to TRBJ1-1; D gene ambiguous. Per germline, CDR1 SGHRS and CDR2 YFSETQ. With 2 bases removed from V and 1 base from J, the gap between germline ends came to 9 bases. The CDR3 contains 14 residues. The chain's CDR3 is CASSLRTGNTEAFF. CDR3 coding DNA: TGCGCCAGCAGCTTAAGGACTGGGAACACTGAAGCTTTCTTT.